The next 26 T cell receptor beta chains were all read from a single sample in a study of cytomegalovirus exposure and HLA in healthy donors. Sequenced by immunoSEQ multiplex PCR; TCRdb stores in-frame clones only, minus some. The sample consists of tens of thousands of clones, 96% of them appearing once. The sample taken for sequencing was PBMCs. These receptors all stem from a man between 18 and 29 years old in good health and CMV-seronegative.

The V and J genes are TRBV7-2 and TRBJ2-7; TRBD2 agrees at 7 bases. In germline, CDR1 is SGHTA, CDR2 FQGNSA. Losses at the gene ends were 5 bases for V and 3 bases for J; bases not matched to a gene: 10. The CDR3 is made up of 15 amino acids. CDR3 amino acids: CASSPTGTMGYEQYF. The CDR3 coding sequence is TGTGCCAGCAGCCCAACGGGGACTATGGGCTACGAGCAGTACTTC. The variable domain in full, completed from reference TRBV7-2 and TRBJ2-7, reads GAGVSQSPSNKVTEKGKDVELRCDPISGHTALYWYRQSLGQGLEFLIYFQGNSAPDKSGLPSDRFSAERTGGSVSTLTIQRTQQEDSAVYLCASSPTGTMGYEQYFGPGTRLTVT.

The genes are TRBV5-1 and TRBJ2-7, with D possibly matching TRBD1 (6 bases). This CDR3 has 15 residues. The V and J ends lost 3 bases and 7 bases respectively, with 20 bases between them. Germline assignment: CDR1 SGHRS and CDR2 YFSETQ. CDR3 sequence reads: CASSSTGTHVGEQYF. CDR3 sequence (DNA): TGCGCCAGCAGCTCGACCGGGACACACGTCGGGGAGCAGTACTTC.

The chain combines TRBV13 with TRBJ2-1; 9 bases match TRBD2. The CDR3 contains 16 residues. J lost 8 bases, V lost 4 bases, and 12 bases had no gene match. Germline values: CDR1 PRHDT, CDR2 FYEKMQ (reference sequence). The CDR3 loop is CASSWRTSEISYEQFF. The CDR3 coding sequence is TGTGCCAGCAGCTGGAGGACTAGCGAGATTAGTTATGAGCAGTTCTTC.

V and J are TRBV29-1 and TRBJ1-2, with 8 bases fitting TRBD1. J gave up 6 bases and V 3 bases, and 3 bases lay outside the gene matches. Germline V CDR1 and CDR2: SQVTM, ANQGSEA. The length of the CDR3 is 12 residues. In nucleotides, the CDR3 is TGCAGCGTTGAGGCGGACAGGGATGGCTACACCTTC. As protein: CSVEADRDGYTF.

V gene TRBV7-6 combines with J gene TRBJ2-7; tentatively, D is TRBD2 (6 bases). The CDR3 loop spans 13 amino acids. The germline V gene encodes CDR1 SGHVS and CDR2 FNYEAQ. V was shortened by 5 bases and J by 5 bases, with 13 bases between the two germline ends. The CDR3 is CASSREFKDEQYF. In nucleotides, the CDR3 is TGTGCCAGCAGCCGGGAGTTCAAGGACGAGCAGTACTTC.

The CDR3 loop reads CASSRLGGRETQYF. The DNA of the CDR3 is TGTGCCAGCAGTAGATTGGGTGGGCGAGAGACCCAGTACTTC. This sequence joins TRBV27 and TRBJ2-5; D is unresolved. Germline V lookup: CDR1 MNHEY, CDR2 SMNVEV (reference sequence). The CDR3 loop spans 14 amino acids. The ends were cut back, 5 bases at V and 4 bases at J, with 14 bases in the middle.

The chain recombines TRBV5-1 with TRBJ2-5; TRBD1 aligns across 8 bases. The CDR3 sequence is 15 residues long. V shed 4 bases and J 4 bases; nucleotides not matched to a gene: 9. In germline, CDR1 is SGHRS, CDR2 YFSETQ. The CDR3 sequence: CASSPPGQAAETQYF. DNA for the CDR3: TGCGCCAGCAGCCCTCCGGGACAGGCAGCAGAGACCCAGTACTTC.

The chain links TRBV4-2 to TRBJ2-3; D perhaps matches TRBD1 (7 bases). The CDR3 has 17 amino acids. The germline V gene has CDR1 LGHNA and CDR2 YNFKEQ. V gave up 0 bases and J gave up 5 bases, with 18 bases separating them. Here the CDR3 DNA reads TGTGCCAGCAGCCAAGACGGAGGGGCAGGGGGTGGAGATACGCAGTATTTT. This sequence encodes CASSQDGGAGGGDTQYF.

Here the CDR3 DNA reads TGTGCCAGCTCACCGGCAGGGGTGAGAACCGGGGAGCTGTTTTTT. It specifies CASSPAGVRTGELFF. The genes are TRBV18 and TRBJ2-2, with D perhaps matching TRBD1 (6 bases). Trimming stripped 3 bases from V and 5 bases from J, with 13 bases between. CDR3 size: 15 residues. Germline V gene lookup returns CDR1 KGHSH and CDR2 LQKENI.

The gene calls are TRBV4-1 and TRBJ2-1, with 11 bases that match TRBD2. Germline lookup yields CDR1 MGHRA and CDR2 YSYEKL. Trimming removed 1 base from V and 3 bases from J; junction bases left unmatched: 2. The CDR3 is 16 residues long. The CDR3 reads CASSQGGLAGYNEQFF. CDR3 nucleotide sequence: TGCGCCAGCAGCCAAGGAGGACTAGCGGGCTACAATGAGCAGTTCTTC.

This chain links TRBV28 with TRBJ2-1, with D maybe TRBD2 (6 bases). The V end lost 4 bases, the J end lost 4 bases, and 20 bases lay between the germline ends. Germline-derived CDR1 and CDR2 are MDHEN and SYDVKM. The CDR3 contains 17 residues. The CDR3 DNA reads as TGTGCCAGCAGTTCCTCTTCAGCTGCGGGAAGGTACAATGAGCAGTTCTTC. It encodes CASSSSSAAGRYNEQFF.

The chain is built from TRBV25-1 and TRBJ1-1, with D maybe TRBD1 (5 bases). Germline lookup yields CDR1 MGHDK and CDR2 SYGVNS. This CDR3 region has 16 residues. The ends were cut back, 6 bases at V and 0 bases at J, with 17 bases in the middle. The CDR3 loop reads CASRQAQGTLNTEAFF. The CDR3 DNA reads TGTGCCAGCAGACAGGCCCAAGGAACCTTGAACACTGAAGCTTTCTTT. Combining the CDR3 with reference TRBV25-1 and TRBJ1-1 gives the whole variable domain EADIYQTPRYLVIGTGKKITLECSQTMGHDKMYWYQQDPGMELHLIHYSYGVNSTEKGDLSSESTVSRIRTEHFPLTLESARPSHTSQYLCASRQAQGTLNTEAFFGQGTRLTVV.

V gene TRBV30 combines with J gene TRBJ2-7; 14 bases fit TRBD2. The CDR3 has 14 amino acids. V shed 5 bases and J 7 bases; nucleotides not matched to a gene: 7. Germline values: CDR1 GTSNPN, CDR2 SVGIG (reference sequence). The CDR3 protein is CAWDHGLAGGEQYF. CDR3 in DNA: TGTGCCTGGGACCACGGACTAGCGGGAGGAGAGCAGTACTTC.

The gene calls are TRBV29-1 and TRBJ2-1; maybe TRBD1 (6 bases). Germline CDR1 and CDR2: SQVTM and ANQGSEA. The germline V and J ends were trimmed by 3 bases and 4 bases, with 28 bases remaining between them. The CDR3 is made up of 19 amino acids. CDR3 bases: TGCAGCGTTGAGGATGGGGGCTACTCATCCCTCCTCGCGTACAATGAGCAGTTCTTC. This codes for CSVEDGGYSSLLAYNEQFF.

This clone appeared a single time. The chain recombines TRBV5-3 with TRBJ2-7, with 9 bases identical to TRBD1. TRBV5-3 is filed as an ORF, its function uncertain. This CDR3 contains 16 residues. Germline trimming cut 4 bases from V and 5 bases from J; bases unmatched to any gene: 13. CDR3 in DNA: TGTGCCAGAAGCCCCCGGAAACAGGGGGCGCCTGACGAGCAGTACTTC. The encoded protein is CARSPRKQGAPDEQYF.

The rearrangement joins TRBV6-1 to TRBJ1-5; unclear D gene. V dropped 6 bases and J dropped 4 bases, with 13 bases sitting between them. The CDR3 loop spans 14 amino acids. Per germline, CDR1 MNHNS and CDR2 SASEGT. CDR3 residues: CASSRWERNQPQHF. The DNA of the CDR3 is TGTGCCAGCAGCCGTTGGGAGAGGAATCAGCCCCAGCATTTT.

This rearrangement joins TRBV28 to TRBJ1-3; 7 bases match TRBD1. This CDR3 has 15 amino acids. The V and J ends lost 1 base and 4 bases, in that order; junction bases with no gene match: 4. Per germline, CDR1 MDHEN and CDR2 SYDVKM. The CDR3 loop is CASSLLTGTGNTIYF. The CDR3 bases are TGTGCCAGCAGTTTATTGACAGGGACAGGAAACACCATATATTTT.

The rearrangement joins TRBV6-6 to TRBJ2-2; D remains ambiguous. The CDR3 loop spans 12 amino acids. Trimming took 5 bases from V and 5 from J, leaving 6 bases between them. The germline V gene encodes CDR1 MNHNY and CDR2 SVGAGI (reference sequence). For the CDR3, the DNA is TGTGCCAGCAGTCTAATAACCGGGGAGCTGTTTTTT. Its protein product is CASSLITGELFF.

The chain joins TRBV10-3 to TRBJ2-1, with D tentatively TRBD1 (5 bases). This CDR3 is 11 amino acids long. V was pared by 6 bases and J by 7 bases, with 7 bases between. Germline CDR1 and CDR2: ENHRY and SYGVKD. CDR3 nucleotide sequence: TGTGCCATCAGCTCAGGGAATGAGCAGTTCTTC. Protein sequence: CAISSGNEQFF.

This chain joins TRBV19 and TRBJ1-1; TRBD1 matches at 7 bases. The germline V gene has CDR1 LNHDA and CDR2 SQIVND (reference sequence). Trimming cost V 4 bases and J 0 bases; bases outside gene matches: 5. The CDR3 consists of 15 residues. The CDR3 bases are TGTGCCAGTAGTAGGGGACAGATCATGAACACTGAAGCTTTCTTT. This sequence encodes CASSRGQIMNTEAFF.

This clone was seen a single time. The chain employs TRBV10-2 and TRBJ1-5; D unresolved. The CDR3 contains 14 residues. The V end was cut by 3 bases, the J end by 2 bases, with 8 bases between. Germline V gene sequence: CDR1 WSHSY, CDR2 SAAADI. The CDR3 sequence: CASSDRQRNQPQHF. The CDR3 nucleotides read TGCGCCAGCAGTGACAGGCAGCGCAATCAGCCCCAGCATTTT.

CDR3 DNA sequence: TGTGCCAGCAGGATAGCGGGAGGTGAGCAGTACTTC. Encoded protein: CASRIAGGEQYF. The gene calls are TRBV7-9 and TRBJ2-7; TRBD2 matches 10 bases. V lost 6 bases and J lost 7; bases outside the gene matches: 3. The CDR3 extends over 12 amino acids. Germline values: CDR1 SEHNR, CDR2 FQNEAQ (reference sequence).

The V gene is TRBV6-6, the J gene TRBJ2-5; 13 bases align to TRBD2. Germline loops: CDR1 MNHNY, CDR2 SVGAGI (reference sequence). CDR3 length: 16 amino acids. V shed 6 bases and J 4 bases; nucleotides not matched to a gene: 8. As DNA, the CDR3 is TGTGCCAGCAGGGGGACTAGCGGGGCCCGCCCAGAGACCCAGTACTTC. Translation: CASRGTSGARPETQYF.

CDR3 in DNA: TGTGCCAGCAGCTCTTTAGCGGGAGCGAGCTACGAGCAGTACTTC. This gives the protein CASSSLAGASYEQYF. The chain is built from TRBV7-6 and TRBJ2-7; 9 bases line up with TRBD2. Germline assignment: CDR1 SGHVS and CDR2 FNYEAQ. The CDR3 consists of 15 residues. J gave up 3 bases and V 4 bases, and 7 bases lay outside the gene matches. Full variable domain (missing parts from reference TRBV7-6 and TRBJ2-7): GAGVSQSPRYKVTKRGQDVALRCDPISGHVSLYWYRQALGQGPEFLTYFNYEAQQDKSGLPNDRFSAERPEGSISTLTIQRTEQRDSAMYRCASSSLAGASYEQYFGPGTRLTVT.

The chain employs TRBV5-1 and TRBJ2-2; TRBD2 is a possible D gene (5 bases). The V gene lost 4 bases and the J gene lost 5 bases, with 15 bases spanning the gap. CDR1 is SGHRS and CDR2 is YFSETQ in the germline V gene. The CDR3 is 15 amino acids. CDR3 sequence (DNA): TGCGCCAGCAGCCATCGACTAATCCGGACCGGGGAGCTGTTTTTT. This encodes CASSHRLIRTGELFF.

The table lists this clone with a count of one. The rearrangement joins TRBV7-9 to TRBJ2-5, with 10 nucleotides matching TRBD1. The CDR3 has 16 residues. Germline V gene data show CDR1 as SEHNR and CDR2 as FQNEAQ (reference sequence). V dropped 2 bases and J dropped 3; count of bases not matched to a gene: 6. The CDR3 spells CASSLLIGQGEETQYF. CDR3 sequence (DNA): TGTGCCAGCAGCTTATTAATAGGACAGGGGGAAGAGACCCAGTACTTC.